The 14 T cell receptor beta chains reported below all come from one sample, sequenced in a study of Graves' ophthalmopathy and Graves' hyperthyroidism. Amplification from RNA transcripts yielded the TCR beta CDR3 regions. HTBI primers were employed in first-round RT-PCR, then a second-round multiplex PCR followed. TCRdb recomputed calls from the multiplex PCR reads with MiXCR, one row per CDR3 protein. The sample consists of some 350,000 distinct CDR3 sequences, approximately 17% of them appearing once. Sequenced sample: peripheral blood. These TCRs come from an adult woman with stable Graves' hyperthyroidism.

This clonotype was counted at least ten times. The chain uses TRBV11-1 and TRBJ2-2; D call uncertain. Germline CDR1 and CDR2: SGHAT and FQDESV (reference sequence). The CDR3 spans 16 residues. V was shortened by 2 bases and J by 0 bases, with 10 bases between the two germline ends. The CDR3 coding sequence is TGTGCCAGCAGCTTATTTGTGACATCGAACACCGGGGAGCTGTTTTTT. This codes for CASSLFVTSNTGELFF.

The sample holds a few counts of this clonotype. The gene calls are TRBV30 and TRBJ1-1, with D tentatively TRBD1 (6 bases). The CDR3 extends over 14 amino acids. In germline, CDR1 is GTSNPN, CDR2 SVGIG (reference sequence). V dropped 5 bases and J dropped 1 base, with 14 bases sitting between them. The CDR3 region is CAWDSRGGNTEAFF. In DNA, the CDR3 is TGTGCCTGGGACAGCAGGGGAGGGAACACTGAAGCTTTCTTT. The full variable domain, completed using reference TRBV30 and TRBJ1-1, is SQTIHQWPATLVQPVGSPLSLECTVEGTSNPNLYWYRQAAGRGLQLLFYSVGIGQISSEVPQNLSASRPQDRQFILSSKKLLLSDSGFYLCAWDSRGGNTEAFFGQGTRLTVV.

This clonotype was counted many times. The CDR3 region is CASSQDRGGETQYF. In nucleotides, the CDR3 is TGTGCCAGCAGCCAGGACAGGGGGGGAGAGACCCAGTACTTC. This sequence joins TRBV7-2 and TRBJ2-5, with 10 bases that match TRBD1. Per the germline V gene, CDR1 is SGHTA and CDR2 is FQGNSA. The CDR3 has 14 residues. V lost 5 bases to trimming and J lost 4 bases; unmatched junction nucleotides: 4.

This clonotype has ten or more counts. The V and J genes are TRBV7-9 and TRBJ2-5; tentatively, D is TRBD1 or TRBD2 (6 bases each). The CDR3 consists of 16 residues. V was pared by 5 bases and J by 1 base, with 17 bases between. From germline, CDR1 is SEHNR and CDR2 FQNEAQ (reference sequence). The CDR3 loop is CASSRGPAGGQETQYF. In nucleotides, the CDR3 is TGTGCCAGCAGCCGGGGGCCAGCCGGGGGCCAAGAGACCCAGTACTTC.

This clonotype was picked up many times. The chain joins TRBV27 to TRBJ1-1, with D possibly TRBD1 on 5 matching bases. V was shortened by 3 bases and J by 3 bases, with 11 bases between the two germline ends. This CDR3 region has 14 residues. Germline V gene data show CDR1 as MNHEY and CDR2 as SMNVEV (reference sequence). CDR3 sequence reads: CASSFRRGDTEAFF. In DNA form, the CDR3 reads TGTGCCAGCAGTTTTAGGAGGGGTGACACTGAAGCTTTCTTT.

The rearrangement links TRBV7-3 to TRBJ1-2; weak D call: TRBD1 (6 bases). Between the trimmed V and J ends, which lost 5 bases and 4 bases, there was a span of 17 bases. This CDR3 is 15 amino acids long. Germline assignment: CDR1 SGHTA and CDR2 FQGTGA. CDR3 DNA sequence: TGTGCCAGCAGCCCAGGGGAAGGGGTCGGCTATGGCTACACCTTC. Translated: CASSPGEGVGYGYTF.

The chain links TRBV25-1 to TRBJ2-7; 8 positions agree with TRBD2. V lost 6 bases and J lost 5; bases outside the gene matches: 6. The germline V gene has CDR1 MGHDK and CDR2 SYGVNS. There are 13 residues in the CDR3. CDR3 loop: CASSGGGSHEQYF. For the CDR3, the DNA is TGTGCCAGCAGCGGGGGGGGTTCCCACGAGCAGTACTTC.

The V call is TRBV10-1, the J call TRBJ1-1, with a weak D call TRBD1 (6 bases). Germline CDR1 is WNHNN and CDR2 is SYGVQD (reference sequence). The CDR3 runs 14 residues. V shed 0 bases and J shed 5 bases, with 10 bases lying between them. The CDR3 region is CASSESGTHTEAFF. The CDR3 nucleotides are TGCGCCAGCAGTGAGTCGGGGACACATACTGAAGCTTTCTTT.

Many counts were recorded for this clonotype. V usage is TRBV27 and J usage is TRBJ2-7, with TRBD1 identical over 8 bases. CDR3 length: 12 amino acids. Germline values: CDR1 MNHEY, CDR2 SMNVEV (reference sequence). Trimming cost V 8 bases and J 4 bases; bases outside gene matches: 4. DNA for the CDR3: TGTGCCAGCTGGGACAGGCTATACGAGCAGTACTTC. Protein: CASWDRLYEQYF.

The sample holds many counts of this clonotype. The V call is TRBV2, the J call TRBJ1-1, with D possibly TRBD1 on 6 matching bases. The CDR3 contains 13 residues. Deletions cut 2 bases from V and 5 bases from J, with 9 bases between. Per the germline V gene, CDR1 is SNHLY and CDR2 is FYNNEI. CDR3 residues: CASSETGKTEAFF. The CDR3 DNA sequence: TGTGCCAGCAGTGAAACAGGGAAAACTGAAGCTTTCTTT. Full variable domain (remainder filled in from reference TRBV2 and TRBJ1-1): EPEVTQTPSHQVTQMGQEVILRCVPISNHLYFYWYRQILGQKVEFLVSFYNNEISEKSEIFDDQFSVERPDGSNFTLKIRSTKLEDSAMYFCASSETGKTEAFFGQGTRLTVV.

This clonotype appeared a few times. The chain is built from TRBV11-2 and TRBJ2-2; D unclear. The CDR3 extends over 16 amino acids. V was clipped by 3 bases and J by 5 bases, with 16 bases between them. Germline assignment: CDR1 SGHAT and CDR2 FQNNGV. CDR3 residues: CASSFFGGRTTGELFF. The DNA for the CDR3 is TGTGCCAGCAGCTTTTTCGGCGGCAGAACGACCGGGGAGCTGTTTTTT.

The gene calls are TRBV4-2 and TRBJ2-7; D remains ambiguous. Germline lookup yields CDR1 LGHNA and CDR2 YNFKEQ. Trimming took 6 bases from V and 8 from J, leaving 14 bases between them. The CDR3 loop spans 12 amino acids. The CDR3 spells CASRGRTLQQYF. DNA of the CDR3: TGTGCCAGCAGGGGCAGAACCCTGCAGCAGTACTTC.

This clonotype was seen more than once but under ten times. A much larger clone lies a single base off, so this may be a read error. In DNA, the CDR3 is TGCAGTGCTAGAGGCTTAGACTACACCTTC. This codes for CSARGLDYTF. The chain combines TRBV20-1 with TRBJ1-2; D is unresolved. This CDR3 has 10 residues. Trimming took off 1 base at V and 10 bases at J, with 7 bases between the two ends. The V gene's germline CDR1 is DFQATT and CDR2 SNEGSKA (reference sequence).

This clonotype was seen many times. This chain links TRBV30 with TRBJ1-5, with 7 bases matching TRBD1. Losses at the gene ends were 4 bases for V and 4 bases for J; bases not matched to a gene: 4. This CDR3 has 13 residues. In germline, CDR1 is GTSNPN, CDR2 SVGIG (reference sequence). CDR3 amino acids: CAWTDRENQPQHF. The CDR3 nucleotides are TGTGCCTGGACCGACAGGGAGAATCAGCCCCAGCATTTT. The full variable domain, rest sourced from reference TRBV30 and TRBJ1-5, is SQTIHQWPATLVQPVGSPLSLECTVEGTSNPNLYWYRQAAGRGLQLLFYSVGIGQISSEVPQNLSASRPQDRQFILSSKKLLLSDSGFYLCAWTDRENQPQHFGDGTRLSIL.